The rows below give T cell receptor beta chains drawn from one sample of a study of metastatic and nonmetastatic thyroid tumors. With MiXCR, TCRdb reprocessed the PCR reads. The sample contains about 20,000 clones, 15% to 20% of which appear only once. The sample taken for sequencing was blood. These receptors were obtained from a female donor with papillary thyroid cancer or a benign thyroid nodule (not recorded which). Some clones in this sample may be carry-over from other donors' samples. CDR3s include the opening cysteine and the closing phenylalanine or tryptophan. The D gene is left open where the match is weak. The listing skips clone size in some rows; elsewhere it reads once, few, many or a size class.

J: TRBJ2-1; V: TRBV24-1; size: -; D: TRBD2; DNA: TGTGCCACCAGTCCGACCAGGTCCTCCGGGACTAGCGGTTACAATGAGCAGTTCTTC; CDR3: CATSPTRSSGTSGYNEQFF
J: TRBJ2-5; V: TRBV11-3; size: -; D: -; DNA: TGTTCCAGCAGCCCGACTGTCCAAGAGACCCAGTACTTC; CDR3: CSSSPTVQETQYF
J: TRBJ2-7; V: TRBV19; size: many; D: -; DNA: TGTGCCAGTAGTATCGGCCAGGGCAAGGACGAGCAGTACTTC; CDR3: CASSIGQGKDEQYF
J: TRBJ2-1; V: TRBV6-2/TRBV6-3; size: medium-sized; D: -; DNA: TGTGCCAGCAGTTTTGGCGGGAATGAGCAGTTCTTC; CDR3: CASSFGGNEQFF
J: TRBJ1-3; V: TRBV5-4; size: many; D: -; DNA: TGTGCCAGCAGCTCTCCGGACCTCCGGGAGGGAAACACCATATATTTT; CDR3: CASSSPDLREGNTIYF
J: TRBJ2-7; V: TRBV20-1; size: -; D: -; DNA: TGCAGTATGATTCGGTTAGGATTAAATGAGCAGTACTTC; CDR3: CSMIRLGLNEQYF
J: TRBJ2-5; V: TRBV12-3/TRBV12-4; size: -; D: -; DNA: TGTGCCATCACCCCCGGGACGAGGGAGACCCAGTACTTC; CDR3: CAITPGTRETQYF
J: TRBJ2-3; V: TRBV9; size: many; D: TRBD1; DNA: TGTGCCAGCAGCTGGGACAGGGGCACAGATACGCAGTATTTT; CDR3: CASSWDRGTDTQYF
J: TRBJ2-3; V: TRBV13; size: many; D: TRBD2; DNA: TGTGCCAGCAGCTTATGGGCTAGCGGGAGTTCGGATACGCAGTATTTT; CDR3: CASSLWASGSSDTQYF
J: TRBJ1-2; V: TRBV18; size: medium-sized; D: TRBD1; DNA: TGTGCCAGCTCCCCGACAGGGTATTCTTATGGCTACACCTTC; CDR3: CASSPTGYSYGYTF
J: TRBJ2-5; V: TRBV6-5; size: -; D: -; DNA: TGTGCCAGCAGTTACTCGTGGGGAGAGACCCAGTACTTC; CDR3: CASSYSWGETQYF
J: TRBJ2-5; V: TRBV5-1; size: many; D: -; DNA: TGCGCCAGCAGCCGCAGACCCGCGTCGCAAGAGACCCAGTACTTC; CDR3: CASSRRPASQETQYF
J: TRBJ1-1; V: TRBV18; size: many; D: -; DNA: TGTGCCAGCTCACCGGCCCGAGTACCTGAAGCTTTCTTT; CDR3: CASSPARVPEAFF
J: TRBJ2-1; V: TRBV6-1; size: medium-sized; D: -; DNA: TGTGCCAGCACATCCCGGGACCCAGCGTGGTTCTTC; CDR3: CASTSRDPAWFF
J: TRBJ1-1; V: TRBV7-9; size: many; D: -; DNA: TGTGCCAGCAGCTTAGTTGGACACCTTGAAGCTTTCTTT; CDR3: CASSLVGHLEAFF
J: TRBJ2-7; V: TRBV5-5; size: -; D: TRBD1; DNA: TGTGCCAGCAGCTCGGTGGGGACAGGGCTATACGAGCAGTACTTC; CDR3: CASSSVGTGLYEQYF
J: TRBJ1-2; V: TRBV13; size: -; D: -; DNA: TGTGCCAGCAGCTTACTCATCCGGTACAGGGACATTCCGGTCTATGGCTACACCTTC; CDR3: CASSLLIRYRDIPVYGYTF
J: TRBJ1-2; V: TRBV7-9; size: many; D: -; DNA: TGTGCCAGCAGCTCGTGGGAGCAGGGCTACACCTTC; CDR3: CASSSWEQGYTF